The 29 T cell receptor beta chains given below trace back to one sample, sequenced in a study of T cells in Graves' hyperthyroidism and ophthalmopathy (dated by TCRdb to between 2017 and 2020). Library preparation was by multiplex PCR. This sample was sequenced with an Illumina HiSeq 2000. The TCR beta CDR3 regions were amplified from the RNA transcripts. The TCR CDR3 was subjected to a first round of RT-PCR using the HTBI primer set and the Qiagen OneStep RT-PCR kit. The public reads were run again by TCRdb, first through fastp at Q25 and then through MiXCR, and only productive beta chains were kept. Identical CDR3 protein sequences are pooled into one entry, listed with their most common genes and DNA. This sample gives approximately 510,000 distinct CDR3 sequences in total; about 45% of them show up just once. The top ten clonotypes cover around two fifths of the sample. The sample comprised peripheral blood or thyroid tissue (not recorded which). Every receptor here comes from an adult woman with Graves' disease, either hyperthyroidism or ophthalmopathy (not recorded which).

The V gene is TRBV20-1, the J gene TRBJ1-4, with D perhaps matching TRBD1 (5 bases). Germline V gene data show CDR1 as DFQATT and CDR2 as SNEGSKA (reference sequence). The CDR3 is 15 residues long. Trimming cost V 6 bases and J 3 bases, with 17 bases left between them. The CDR3 protein is CSAPLGALSNEKLFF. The CDR3 nucleotides read TGCAGTGCCCCTCTAGGGGCCTTGTCTAATGAAAAACTGTTTTTT.

The chain joins TRBV7-8 to TRBJ1-2; 7 positions agree with TRBD1. Germline V gene data show CDR1 as SGHVS and CDR2 as FQNEAQ. This CDR3 is built from 13 residues. J was trimmed by 9 bases and V by 5 bases; bases with no gene match: 9. The CDR3 region is CASSVQGGIRYTF. The CDR3 nucleotides read TGTGCCAGCAGCGTCCAGGGGGGGATCCGCTACACCTTC. The full variable domain, in which reference TRBV7-8 and TRBJ1-2 provide the parts outside the CDR3, is GAGVSQSPRYKVAKRGQDVALRCDPISGHVSLFWYQQALGQGPEFLTYFQNEAQLDKSGLPSDRFFAERPEGSVSTLKIQRTQQEDSAVYLCASSVQGGIRYTFGSGTRLTVV.

V gene TRBV7-9 combines with J gene TRBJ2-5, with a possible D match to TRBD1 (5 bases). Germline loops: CDR1 SEHNR, CDR2 FQNEAQ (reference sequence). The CDR3 contains 14 residues. Trimming pared 1 base from V and 1 base from J, leaving 7 bases between. This chain's CDR3 is CASSLVTGQETQYF. The CDR3 DNA is TGTGCCAGCAGCTTAGTAACAGGCCAAGAGACCCAGTACTTC.

This clonotype was seen repeatedly, ten times or more. The chain has TRBV2 and TRBJ1-2; D uncertain. CDR3 length: 13 amino acids. Germline V gene data show CDR1 as SNHLY and CDR2 as FYNNEI. V was trimmed by 1 base and J by 4 bases, leaving 7 bases between them. Here the CDR3 DNA reads TGTGCCAGCAGTGAAGGTATCGGCTATGGCTACACCTTC. As protein: CASSEGIGYGYTF. The full variable domain, rest sourced from reference TRBV2 and TRBJ1-2, is EPEVTQTPSHQVTQMGQEVILRCVPISNHLYFYWYRQILGQKVEFLVSFYNNEISEKSEIFDDQFSVERPDGSNFTLKIRSTKLEDSAMYFCASSEGIGYGYTFGSGTRLTVV.

This clonotype was detected a few times. The V gene is TRBV24-1, the J gene TRBJ1-1; 7 bases line up with TRBD1. The CDR3 extends over 13 amino acids. Germline lookup yields CDR1 KGHDR and CDR2 SFDVKD. After removal of 1 base from V and 11 bases from J, the junction contained 6 bases not matched to a gene. Here the CDR3 reads CATSDFSGTVAFF. The CDR3 coding sequence is TGTGCCACCAGTGATTTTAGCGGGACAGTTGCTTTCTTT.

This clonotype occurred a few times. The CDR3 DNA is TGTGCCAGCAGCGTAATGGCTAATAATTCACCCCTCCACTTT. Protein sequence: CASSVMANNSPLHF. The gene calls are TRBV9 and TRBJ1-6, with no clear D. V lost 1 base and J 5 bases, leaving 7 bases between the germline ends. CDR1 is SGDLS and CDR2 is YYNGEE in the germline V gene. The CDR3 runs 14 residues.

This clonotype occurred a few times. As the CDR3 is not closed by the conserved phenylalanine or tryptophan, this likely results from a read error. Because the CDR3's place on the DNA is in doubt, the DNA is left out and the CDR3 is given as listed by TCRdb. The chain links TRBV7-6 to TRBJ1-2; TRBD1, the table's D call, was not compared with the DNA. Germline V gene lookup returns CDR1 SGHVS and CDR2 FNYEAQ. The CDR3 is 12 residues long, ends included. The CDR3 loop reads CATQGVSGHPTL.

CDR3 bases: TGTGCCAGCGGGGGACAGGGGGCTGGGGAGACCCAGTACTTC. As protein: CASGGQGAGETQYF. The chain has TRBV7-9 and TRBJ2-5, with 12 nucleotides matching TRBD1. The V gene end was trimmed by 8 bases and the J gene end by 5 bases; junction bases not matched to a gene: 6. The CDR3 runs to 14 residues. The germline V gene encodes CDR1 SEHNR and CDR2 FQNEAQ (reference sequence).

The chain carries TRBV7-9 and TRBJ2-5, with a possible D match to TRBD2 (6 bases). The germline V and J ends were trimmed by 8 bases and 4 bases, with 23 bases remaining between them. Germline lookup yields CDR1 SEHNR and CDR2 FQNEAQ (reference sequence). The CDR3 covers 16 residues. The CDR3 spells CASAPLRVGGGETQYF. As DNA, the CDR3 is TGTGCCAGCGCGCCGCTCCGAGTGGGGGGAGGAGAGACCCAGTACTTC.

The chain uses TRBV16 and TRBJ1-5; no clear D. V lost 0 bases, J lost 2 bases, and 8 bases lay in between. Germline CDR1 is KGHSY and CDR2 is FQNENV. This CDR3 has 15 residues. CDR3 DNA: TGTGCCAGCAGCCAATCGGCCACGGGCAATCAGCCCCAGCATTTT. It codes for CASSQSATGNQPQHF.

The rearrangement links TRBV5-1 to TRBJ1-1; D is perhaps TRBD1 (6 bases). V was trimmed by 0 bases and J by 4 bases, leaving 10 bases between them. The germline V gene has CDR1 SGHRS and CDR2 YFSETQ. The length of the CDR3 is 14 residues. The CDR3 DNA sequence: TGCGCCAGCAGCTTGGTTAGGGGGGGCACTGAAGCTTTCTTT. Encoded protein: CASSLVRGGTEAFF.

This rearrangement joins TRBV20-1 to TRBJ2-2, with 7 bases fitting TRBD1. The length of the CDR3 is 15 residues. Germline V gene lookup returns CDR1 DFQATT and CDR2 SNEGSKA (reference sequence). The junction had 5 bases not matched to a gene; V was cut back by 3 bases and J by 1 base. CDR3 bases: TGCAGTGCTAGTTTGACAGGGTGGAACACCGGGGAGCTGTTTTTT. As protein: CSASLTGWNTGELFF.

This clonotype was counted many times. This chain links TRBV10-3 with TRBJ1-1; TRBD1 might be the D (5 bases). Trimming left V 4 bases short and J 3 bases short, with 12 bases between. The CDR3 runs to 14 residues. Germline V CDR1 and CDR2: ENHRY, SYGVKD. The CDR3 coding sequence is TGTGCCATCAGTGGGAGAAGGGACCACACTGAAGCTTTCTTT. Its translation is CAISGRRDHTEAFF.

The rearrangement joins TRBV29-1 to TRBJ2-7; D is possibly TRBD1 (5 bases). CDR3 length: 12 amino acids. V was clipped by 7 bases and J by 6 bases, with 16 bases between them. CDR1 SQVTM and CDR2 ANQGSEA come from the germline V gene. CDR3 protein: CSDGARRSEQYF. CDR3 sequence (DNA): TGCAGCGATGGGGCGAGGCGTAGCGAGCAGTACTTC.

About this clonotype: One end of the junction fails to match germline, which may point to a read error. The chain is built from TRBV20-1 and TRBJ1-1; D possibly corresponds to TRBD1 (6 bases). The CDR3 is 15 amino acids. Germline loops: CDR1 DFQATT, CDR2 SNEGSKA (reference sequence). CDR3 DNA: TGCAGTGCTGGAGAAGGGGGGGTGGAGGGTACTGAAGCTTTCTTT. It encodes CSAGEGGVEGTEAFF.

The V gene is TRBV20-1, the J gene TRBJ2-5, with 7 bases aligning to TRBD2. This CDR3 region has 15 residues. Germline-derived CDR1 and CDR2 are DFQATT and SNEGSKA (reference sequence). V shed 0 bases and J 3 bases; nucleotides not matched to a gene: 7. The CDR3 coding sequence is TGCAGTGCTAGAGAGCTAGCGGAGGTGGAAGAGACCCAGTACTTC. Encoded protein: CSARELAEVEETQYF.

This sequence joins TRBV7-2 and TRBJ1-2; 8 nucleotides agree with TRBD1. V lost 8 bases and J lost 3; bases outside the gene matches: 11. The CDR3 is 15 amino acids. The germline V gene has CDR1 SGHTA and CDR2 FQGNSA. The CDR3 region is CASSPATGVYYGYTF. In DNA form, the CDR3 reads TGTGCCAGCTCACCAGCGACAGGGGTATACTATGGCTACACCTTC. Based on the CDR3 plus reference TRBV7-2 and TRBJ1-2, the full variable domain is GAGVSQSPSNKVTEKGKDVELRCDPISGHTALYWYRQSLGQGLEFLIYFQGNSAPDKSGLPSDRFSAERTGGSVSTLTIQRTQQEDSAVYLCASSPATGVYYGYTFGSGTRLTVV.

There are many counts of this clonotype. V and J are TRBV29-1 and TRBJ1-3; a possible D gene is TRBD1 (6 bases). Per the germline V gene, CDR1 is SQVTM and CDR2 is ANQGSEA. The V end lost 7 bases, the J end lost 2 bases, and 18 bases lay between the germline ends. The length of the CDR3 is 15 residues. The DNA of the CDR3 is TGCAGCGCTCTTTTGCGGGGGGGCGCTGGAAACACCATATATTTT. Its translation: CSALLRGGAGNTIYF.

This clonotype was detected only a few times. This chain uses TRBV7-8 with TRBJ1-2, with unresolved D. CDR3 size: 14 residues. V was pared by 7 bases and J by 0 bases, with 12 bases between. Germline V gene data show CDR1 as SGHVS and CDR2 as FQNEAQ. The CDR3 nucleotides are TGTGCCAGCACTGGCCCCAGCTCTAACTATGGCTACACCTTC. Encoded protein: CASTGPSSNYGYTF.

This clonotype has at least ten counts. The chain is built from TRBV15 and TRBJ1-5; 7 bases are shared with TRBD1. Germline V CDR1 and CDR2: LNHNV, YYDKDF (reference sequence). V shed 4 bases, J shed 6 bases, and the junction held 9 bases outside the gene matches. This CDR3 has 15 residues. CDR3 residues: CATSTLDRDGQPQHF. The CDR3 DNA sequence: TGTGCCACCAGCACCTTAGACAGGGATGGTCAGCCCCAGCATTTT.

This clonotype has only a few counts. The chain combines TRBV7-2 with TRBJ1-6; D is undetermined. The CDR3 is made up of 18 amino acids. The germline V gene encodes CDR1 SGHTA and CDR2 FQGNSA. V gave up 0 bases and J gave up 10 bases, with 22 bases separating them. CDR3 residues: CASSLAFPASRVRSPLHF. The CDR3, as DNA: TGTGCCAGCAGCTTAGCATTTCCCGCGTCGAGGGTCCGATCACCCCTCCACTTT. Full variable domain (missing parts from reference TRBV7-2 and TRBJ1-6): GAGVSQSPSNKVTEKGKDVELRCDPISGHTALYWYRQSLGQGLEFLIYFQGNSAPDKSGLPSDRFSAERTGGSVSTLTIQRTQQEDSAVYLCASSLAFPASRVRSPLHFGNGTRLTVT.

This clonotype was counted ten times or more. The genes are TRBV20-1 and TRBJ2-7; 12 bases fit TRBD2. The CDR3 has 14 residues. The germline CDR1 and CDR2 sequences are DFQATT and SNEGSKA (reference sequence). J lost 6 bases, V lost 5 bases, and 8 bases had no gene match. CDR3 sequence (DNA): TGCAGTGCTGATACGACTAGCGGGAGCGGCGAGCAGTACTTC. Translation gives CSADTTSGSGEQYF.

The sample holds many counts of this clonotype. The chain uses TRBV9 and TRBJ1-2; TRBD1 agrees at 7 bases. The germline V gene encodes CDR1 SGDLS and CDR2 YYNGEE. The CDR3 consists of 14 residues. V lost 0 bases and J lost 10; bases outside the gene matches: 9. CDR3 DNA sequence: TGTGCCAGCAGCGTAGGGTCGGGACAGATTTACTACACCTTC. Its translation: CASSVGSGQIYYTF.

The V gene is TRBV10-3, the J gene TRBJ2-7, with 7 bases that match TRBD2. This CDR3 has 13 amino acids. Germline loops: CDR1 ENHRY, CDR2 SYGVKD. The ends lost 11 bases at V and 4 bases at J; junction bases unmatched: 11. The CDR3 DNA follows: TGTGCCGTCCTCCGGGGGGTGGGATACGAGCAGTACTTC. Translated, it gives CAVLRGVGYEQYF.

This rearrangement joins TRBV7-2 to TRBJ2-5; 7 nucleotides match TRBD1. CDR1 and CDR2 from the germline V gene are SGHTA and FQGNSA. This CDR3 contains 14 residues. V was clipped by 5 bases and J by 2 bases; unmatched bases: 5. The CDR3 protein is CASSRRTGQETQYF. DNA of the CDR3: TGTGCCAGCAGCCGAAGGACAGGTCAAGAGACCCAGTACTTC.

In its sample, this clonotype was seen a few times. The chain links TRBV7-8 to TRBJ2-5, with 12 bases matching TRBD2. There are 16 residues in the CDR3. Trimming cost V 6 bases and J 5 bases; bases outside gene matches: 10. Germline V gene sequence: CDR1 SGHVS, CDR2 FQNEAQ. CDR3 nucleotide sequence: TGTGCCAGCAGTAGTTACTCTAGCGGGAGGGCCGAGACCCAGTACTTC. Translated: CASSSYSSGRAETQYF.

The V gene is TRBV7-9, the J gene TRBJ2-7, with TRBD2 matching 9 bases. The CDR3 extends over 13 amino acids. Germline CDR1 and CDR2: SEHNR and FQNEAQ (reference sequence). V was clipped by 5 bases and J by 9 bases; unmatched bases: 8. The CDR3 protein is CASSPPSGDGQYF. CDR3 coding DNA: TGTGCCAGCAGCCCCCCTAGCGGGGATGGGCAGTACTTC. Full variable domain (missing parts from reference TRBV7-9 and TRBJ2-7): DTGVSQNPRHKITKRGQNVTFRCDPISEHNRLYWYRQTLGQGPEFLTYFQNEAQLEKSRLLSDRFSAERPKGSFSTLEIQRTEQGDSAMYLCASSPPSGDGQYFGPGTRLTVT.

The chain has TRBV20-1 and TRBJ1-1; D call uncertain. CDR1 DFQATT and CDR2 SNEGSKA come from the germline V gene (reference sequence). The CDR3 extends over 14 amino acids. Trimming shortened V by 0 bases and J by 2 bases, and 10 bases separated the two germline ends. In DNA, the CDR3 is TGCAGTGCTAGAGATAGGCTGGCCAACACTGAAGCTTTCTTT. It yields the protein CSARDRLANTEAFF.

The table lists this clonotype with many counts. The chain carries TRBV20-1 and TRBJ1-4; 8 bases match TRBD1. Germline CDR1 is DFQATT and CDR2 is SNEGSKA (reference sequence). This CDR3 region has 13 residues. The V segment lost 5 bases and the J segment 7 bases; nucleotides outside the gene matches: 6. The CDR3 DNA is TGCAGTGCTGTAGACAGGGGCGGTGAAAAACTGTTTTTT. This gives the protein CSAVDRGGEKLFF.